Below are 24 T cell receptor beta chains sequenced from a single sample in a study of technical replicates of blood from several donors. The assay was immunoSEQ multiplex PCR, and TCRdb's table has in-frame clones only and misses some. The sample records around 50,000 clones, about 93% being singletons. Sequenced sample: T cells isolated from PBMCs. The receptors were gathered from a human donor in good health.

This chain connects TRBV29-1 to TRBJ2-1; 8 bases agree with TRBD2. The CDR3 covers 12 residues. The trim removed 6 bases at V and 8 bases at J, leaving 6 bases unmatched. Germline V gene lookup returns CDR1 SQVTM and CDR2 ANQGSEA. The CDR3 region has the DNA TGCAGCGTGGAGACTAGCGTCCATGAGCAGTTCTTC. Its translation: CSVETSVHEQFF.

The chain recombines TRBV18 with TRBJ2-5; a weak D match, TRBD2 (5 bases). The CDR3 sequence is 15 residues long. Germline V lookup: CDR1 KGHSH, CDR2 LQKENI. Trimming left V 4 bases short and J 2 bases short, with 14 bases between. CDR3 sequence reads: CASSLDYRIQETQYF. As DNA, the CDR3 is TGTGCCAGCTCACTTGACTACAGAATACAAGAGACCCAGTACTTC.

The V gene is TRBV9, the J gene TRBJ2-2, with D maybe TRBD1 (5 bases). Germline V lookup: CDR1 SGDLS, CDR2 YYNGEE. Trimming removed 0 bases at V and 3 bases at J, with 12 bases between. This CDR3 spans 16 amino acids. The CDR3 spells CASSVEGAAYTGELFF. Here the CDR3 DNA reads TGTGCCAGCAGCGTAGAAGGGGCGGCCTACACCGGGGAGCTGTTTTTT.

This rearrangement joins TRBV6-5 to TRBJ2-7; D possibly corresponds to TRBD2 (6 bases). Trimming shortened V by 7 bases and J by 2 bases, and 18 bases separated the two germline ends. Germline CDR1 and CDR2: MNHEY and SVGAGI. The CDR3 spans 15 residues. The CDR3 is CASTSRGTGAYEQYF. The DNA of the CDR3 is TGTGCCAGCACCTCACGGGGGACGGGGGCCTACGAGCAGTACTTC.

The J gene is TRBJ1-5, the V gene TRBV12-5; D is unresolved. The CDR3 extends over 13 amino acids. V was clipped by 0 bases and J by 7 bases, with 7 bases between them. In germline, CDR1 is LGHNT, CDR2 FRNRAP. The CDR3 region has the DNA TGTGCTAGTGGTTTGGTACGCCGGCAGCCCCAGCATTTT. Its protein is CASGLVRRQPQHF.

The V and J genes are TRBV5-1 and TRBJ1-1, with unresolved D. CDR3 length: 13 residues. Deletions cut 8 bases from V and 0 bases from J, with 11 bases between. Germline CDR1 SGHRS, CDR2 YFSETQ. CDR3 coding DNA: TGCGCCAGTTCGCTCCGGTTGAACACTGAAGCTTTCTTT. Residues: CASSLRLNTEAFF.

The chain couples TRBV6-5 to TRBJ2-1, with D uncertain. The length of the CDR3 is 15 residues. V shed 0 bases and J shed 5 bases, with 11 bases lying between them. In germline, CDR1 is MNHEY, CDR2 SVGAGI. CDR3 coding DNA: TGTGCCAGCAGTTACTCGGTAGCTACGCACAATGAGCAGTTCTTC. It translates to CASSYSVATHNEQFF.

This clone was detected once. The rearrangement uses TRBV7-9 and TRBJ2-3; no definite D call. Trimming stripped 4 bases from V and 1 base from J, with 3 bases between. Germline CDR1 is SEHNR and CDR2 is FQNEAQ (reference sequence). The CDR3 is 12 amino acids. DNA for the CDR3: TGTGCCAGCAGCTCGGGCACAGATACGCAGTATTTT. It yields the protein CASSSGTDTQYF.

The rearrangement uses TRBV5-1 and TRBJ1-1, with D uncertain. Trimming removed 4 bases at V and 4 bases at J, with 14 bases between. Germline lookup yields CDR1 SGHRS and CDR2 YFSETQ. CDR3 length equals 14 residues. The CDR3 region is CASSRVIGGTEAFF. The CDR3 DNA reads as TGCGCCAGCAGCCGGGTGATAGGAGGCACTGAAGCTTTCTTT.

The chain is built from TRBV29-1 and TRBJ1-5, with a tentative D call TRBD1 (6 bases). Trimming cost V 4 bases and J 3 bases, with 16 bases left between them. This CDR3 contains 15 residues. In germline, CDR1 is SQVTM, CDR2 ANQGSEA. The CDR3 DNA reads TGCAGCGTTGGATGGGGGTACAGGGACAATCAGCCCCAGCATTTT. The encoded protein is CSVGWGYRDNQPQHF.

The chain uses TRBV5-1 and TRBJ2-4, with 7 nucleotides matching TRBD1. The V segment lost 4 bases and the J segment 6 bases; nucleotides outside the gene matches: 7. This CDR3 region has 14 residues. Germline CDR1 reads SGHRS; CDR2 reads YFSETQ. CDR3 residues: CASSPGQTLNIQYF. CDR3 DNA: TGCGCCAGCAGCCCGGGACAGACGTTAAACATTCAGTACTTC.

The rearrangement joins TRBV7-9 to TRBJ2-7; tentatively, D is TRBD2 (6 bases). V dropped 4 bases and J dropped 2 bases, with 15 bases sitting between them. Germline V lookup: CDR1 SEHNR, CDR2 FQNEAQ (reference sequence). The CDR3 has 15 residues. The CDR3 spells CASSSIAVGAYEQYF. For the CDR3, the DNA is TGTGCCAGCAGCTCAATAGCGGTAGGGGCCTACGAGCAGTACTTC.

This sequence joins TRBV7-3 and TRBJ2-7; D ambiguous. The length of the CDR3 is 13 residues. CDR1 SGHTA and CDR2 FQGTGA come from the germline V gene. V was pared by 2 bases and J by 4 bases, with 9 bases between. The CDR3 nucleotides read TGTGCCAGCAGCTTAGCTACAGAGTACGAGCAGTACTTC. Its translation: CASSLATEYEQYF.

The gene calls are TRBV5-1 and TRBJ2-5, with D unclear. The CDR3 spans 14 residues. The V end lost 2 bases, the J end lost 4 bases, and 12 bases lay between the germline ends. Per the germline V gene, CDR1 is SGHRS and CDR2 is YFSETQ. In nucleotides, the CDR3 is TGCGCCAGCAGCTTTGGAACGCCAGGAGAGACCCAGTACTTC. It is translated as CASSFGTPGETQYF. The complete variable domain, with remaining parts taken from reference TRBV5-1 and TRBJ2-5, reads KAGVTQTPRYLIKTRGQQVTLSCSPISGHRSVSWYQQTPGQGLQFLFEYFSETQRNKGNFPGRFSGRQFSNSRSEMNVSTLELGDSALYLCASSFGTPGETQYFGPGTRLLVL.

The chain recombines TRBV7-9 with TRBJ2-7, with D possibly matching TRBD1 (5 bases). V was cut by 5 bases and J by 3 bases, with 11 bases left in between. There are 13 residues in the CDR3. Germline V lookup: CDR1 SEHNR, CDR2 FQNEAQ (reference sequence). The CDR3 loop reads CASSQIQGYEQYF. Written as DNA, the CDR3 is TGTGCCAGCAGCCAAATTCAGGGCTACGAGCAGTACTTC.

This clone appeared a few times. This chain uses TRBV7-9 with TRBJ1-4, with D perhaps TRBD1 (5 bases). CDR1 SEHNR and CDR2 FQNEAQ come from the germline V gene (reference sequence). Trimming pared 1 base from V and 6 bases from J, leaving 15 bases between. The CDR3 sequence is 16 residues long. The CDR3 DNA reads TGTGCCAGCAGCTTAGGGAGGACGGGGGGAGATGAAAAACTGTTTTTT. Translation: CASSLGRTGGDEKLFF.

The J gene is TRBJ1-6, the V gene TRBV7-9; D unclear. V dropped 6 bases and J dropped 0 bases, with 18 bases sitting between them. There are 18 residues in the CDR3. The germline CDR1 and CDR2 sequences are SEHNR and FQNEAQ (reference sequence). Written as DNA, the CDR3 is TGTGCCAGCAGTTCCCTGGGTCGGCGGAGCTCCTATAATTCACCCCTCCACTTT. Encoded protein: CASSSLGRRSSYNSPLHF.

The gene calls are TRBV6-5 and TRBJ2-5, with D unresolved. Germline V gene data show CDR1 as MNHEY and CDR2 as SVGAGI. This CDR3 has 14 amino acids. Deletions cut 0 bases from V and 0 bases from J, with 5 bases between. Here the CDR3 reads CASSYSRYQETQYF. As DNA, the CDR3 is TGTGCCAGCAGTTACTCGAGGTACCAAGAGACCCAGTACTTC.

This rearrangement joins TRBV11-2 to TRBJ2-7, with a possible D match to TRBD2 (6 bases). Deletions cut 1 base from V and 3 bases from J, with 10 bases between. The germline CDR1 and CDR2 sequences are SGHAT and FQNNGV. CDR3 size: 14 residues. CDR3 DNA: TGTGCCAGCAGCTTAGGTGCGGGGCTCTACGAGCAGTACTTC. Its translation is CASSLGAGLYEQYF.

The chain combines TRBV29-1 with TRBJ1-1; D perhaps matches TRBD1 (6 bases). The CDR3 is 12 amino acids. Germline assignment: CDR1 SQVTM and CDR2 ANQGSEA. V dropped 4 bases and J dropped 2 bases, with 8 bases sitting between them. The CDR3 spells CSVGQANTEAFF. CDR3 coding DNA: TGCAGCGTTGGACAGGCCAACACTGAAGCTTTCTTT.

The CDR3 region has the DNA TGTGCCAGCAGTTTATATAGAACAGATACGCAGTATTTT. As protein: CASSLYRTDTQYF. The rearrangement joins TRBV28 to TRBJ2-3; no clear D gene. Trimming pared 1 base from V and 3 bases from J, leaving 5 bases between. Germline V CDR1 and CDR2: MDHEN, SYDVKM. This CDR3 has 13 residues.

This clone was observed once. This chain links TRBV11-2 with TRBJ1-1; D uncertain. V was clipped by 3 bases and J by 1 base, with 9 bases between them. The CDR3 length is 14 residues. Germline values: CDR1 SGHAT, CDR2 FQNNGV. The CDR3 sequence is CASSFTARNTEAFF. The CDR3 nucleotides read TGTGCCAGCAGCTTCACAGCAAGGAACACTGAAGCTTTCTTT.

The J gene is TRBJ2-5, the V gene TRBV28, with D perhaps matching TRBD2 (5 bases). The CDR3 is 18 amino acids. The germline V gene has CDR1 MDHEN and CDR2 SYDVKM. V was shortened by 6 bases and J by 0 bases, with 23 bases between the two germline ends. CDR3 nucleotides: TGTGCCAGCAGACCTGGACTGAGGAGTCCTTCGTACCAAGAGACCCAGTACTTC. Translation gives CASRPGLRSPSYQETQYF.

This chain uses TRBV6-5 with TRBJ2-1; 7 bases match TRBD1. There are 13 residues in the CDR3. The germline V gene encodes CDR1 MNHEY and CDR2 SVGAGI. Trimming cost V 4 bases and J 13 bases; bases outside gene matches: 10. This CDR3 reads CASSLLWQGDQFF. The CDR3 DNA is TGTGCCAGCAGTTTGCTGTGGCAGGGGGACCAGTTCTTC.